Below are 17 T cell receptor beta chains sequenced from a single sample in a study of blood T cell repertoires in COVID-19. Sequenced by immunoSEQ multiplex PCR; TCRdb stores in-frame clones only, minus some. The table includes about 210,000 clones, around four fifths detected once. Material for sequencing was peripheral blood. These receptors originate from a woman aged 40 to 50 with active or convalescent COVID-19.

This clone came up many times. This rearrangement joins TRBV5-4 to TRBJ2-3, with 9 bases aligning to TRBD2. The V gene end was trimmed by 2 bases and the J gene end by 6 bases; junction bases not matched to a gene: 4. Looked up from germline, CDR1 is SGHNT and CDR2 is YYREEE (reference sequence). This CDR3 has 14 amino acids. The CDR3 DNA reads TGTGCCAGCAGCTTTAGCGGGAGTGGTGATACGCAGTATTTT. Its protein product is CASSFSGSGDTQYF.

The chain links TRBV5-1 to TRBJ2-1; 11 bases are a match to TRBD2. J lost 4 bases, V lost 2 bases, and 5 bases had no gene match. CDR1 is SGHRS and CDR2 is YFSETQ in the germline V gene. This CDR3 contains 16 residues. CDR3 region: CASSFLTSGAYNEQFF. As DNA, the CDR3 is TGCGCCAGCAGCTTCTTGACTAGCGGGGCATACAATGAGCAGTTCTTC.

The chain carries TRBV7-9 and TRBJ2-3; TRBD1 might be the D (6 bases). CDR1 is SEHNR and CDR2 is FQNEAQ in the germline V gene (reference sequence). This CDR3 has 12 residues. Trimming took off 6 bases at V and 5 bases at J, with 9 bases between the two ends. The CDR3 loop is CASSQGQDTQYF. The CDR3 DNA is TGTGCCAGCAGTCAGGGGCAAGATACGCAGTATTTT.

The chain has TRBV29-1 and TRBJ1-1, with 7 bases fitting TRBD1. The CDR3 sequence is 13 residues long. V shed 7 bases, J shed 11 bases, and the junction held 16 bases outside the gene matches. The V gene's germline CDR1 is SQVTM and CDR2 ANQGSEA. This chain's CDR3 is CSARPQGVNDAFF. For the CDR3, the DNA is TGCAGCGCTAGACCCCAGGGGGTGAATGACGCTTTCTTT.

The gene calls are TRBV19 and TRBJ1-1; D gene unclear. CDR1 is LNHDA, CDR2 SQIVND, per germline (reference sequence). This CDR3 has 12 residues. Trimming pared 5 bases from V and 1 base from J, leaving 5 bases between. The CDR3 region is CASSVANTEAFF. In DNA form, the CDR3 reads TGTGCCAGTAGTGTGGCGAACACTGAAGCTTTCTTT.

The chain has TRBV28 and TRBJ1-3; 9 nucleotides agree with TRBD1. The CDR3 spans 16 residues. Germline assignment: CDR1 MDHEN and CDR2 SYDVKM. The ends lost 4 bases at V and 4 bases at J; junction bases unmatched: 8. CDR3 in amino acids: CASSSPGTGTGNTIYF. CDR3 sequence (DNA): TGTGCCAGCAGTTCCCCCGGGACAGGGACAGGAAACACCATATATTTT.

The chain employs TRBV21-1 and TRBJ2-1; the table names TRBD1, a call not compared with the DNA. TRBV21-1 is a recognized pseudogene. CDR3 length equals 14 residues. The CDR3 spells CASVPGQGCNEQFF. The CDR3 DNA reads TGTGCCAGCGTCCCGGGACAGGGATGCAATGAGCAGTTCTTC.

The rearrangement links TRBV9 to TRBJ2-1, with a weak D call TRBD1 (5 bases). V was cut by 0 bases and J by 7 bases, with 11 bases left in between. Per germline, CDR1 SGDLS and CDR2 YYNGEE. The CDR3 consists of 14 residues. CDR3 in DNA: TGTGCCAGCAGCGTAGCAACAGGTAGGAATGAGCAGTTCTTC. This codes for CASSVATGRNEQFF.

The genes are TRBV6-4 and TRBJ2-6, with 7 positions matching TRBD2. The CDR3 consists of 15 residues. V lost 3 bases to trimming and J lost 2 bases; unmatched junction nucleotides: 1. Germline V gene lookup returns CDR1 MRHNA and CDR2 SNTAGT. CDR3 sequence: CASSEGGTGANVLTF. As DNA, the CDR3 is TGTGCCAGCAGTGAGGGGGGGACTGGGGCCAACGTCCTGACTTTC.

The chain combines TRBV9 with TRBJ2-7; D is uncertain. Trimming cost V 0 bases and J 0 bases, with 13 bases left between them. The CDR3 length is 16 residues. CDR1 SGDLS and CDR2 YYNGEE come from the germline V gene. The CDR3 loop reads CASSVGSWSSSYEQYF. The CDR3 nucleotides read TGTGCCAGCAGCGTAGGAAGTTGGAGTAGCTCCTACGAGCAGTACTTC.

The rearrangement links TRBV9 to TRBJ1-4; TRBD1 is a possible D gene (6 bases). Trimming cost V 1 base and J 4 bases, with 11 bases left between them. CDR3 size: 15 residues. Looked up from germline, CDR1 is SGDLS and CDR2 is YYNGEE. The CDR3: CASSVQAGVNEKLFF. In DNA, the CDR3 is TGTGCCAGCAGCGTACAAGCAGGGGTTAATGAAAAACTGTTTTTT.

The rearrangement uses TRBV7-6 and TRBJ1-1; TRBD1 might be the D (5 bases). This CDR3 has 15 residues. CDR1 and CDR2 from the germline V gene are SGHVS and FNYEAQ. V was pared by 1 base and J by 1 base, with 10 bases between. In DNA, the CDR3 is TGTGCCAGCAGCTTAGAGGCAGGGCGGAACACTGAAGCTTTCTTT. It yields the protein CASSLEAGRNTEAFF.

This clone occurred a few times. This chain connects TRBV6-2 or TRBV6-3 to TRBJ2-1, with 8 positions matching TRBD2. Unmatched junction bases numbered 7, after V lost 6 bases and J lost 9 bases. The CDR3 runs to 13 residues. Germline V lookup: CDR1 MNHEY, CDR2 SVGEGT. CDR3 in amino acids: CASSRAGVFEQFF. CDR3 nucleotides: TGTGCCAGCAGCCGAGCGGGGGTTTTTGAGCAGTTCTTC.

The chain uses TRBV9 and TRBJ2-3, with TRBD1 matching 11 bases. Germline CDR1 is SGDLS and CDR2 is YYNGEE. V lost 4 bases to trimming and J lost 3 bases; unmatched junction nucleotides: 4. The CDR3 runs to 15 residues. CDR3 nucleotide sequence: TGTGCCAGCAGCATCCGGGACAGGGGGACAGATACGCAGTATTTT. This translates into CASSIRDRGTDTQYF.

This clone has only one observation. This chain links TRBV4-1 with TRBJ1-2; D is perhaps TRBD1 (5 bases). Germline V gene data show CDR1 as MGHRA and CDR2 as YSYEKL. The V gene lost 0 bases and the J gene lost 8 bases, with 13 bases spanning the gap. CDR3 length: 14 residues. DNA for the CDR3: TGCGCCAGCAGCCAAGAAAGGTTCCAGGGAGGCTACACCTTC. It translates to CASSQERFQGGYTF.

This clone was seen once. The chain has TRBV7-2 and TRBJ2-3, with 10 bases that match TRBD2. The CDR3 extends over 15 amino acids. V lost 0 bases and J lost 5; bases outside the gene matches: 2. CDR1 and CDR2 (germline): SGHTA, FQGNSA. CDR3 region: CASSLAPSGRDTQYF. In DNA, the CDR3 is TGTGCCAGCAGCTTAGCTCCTAGCGGGAGAGATACGCAGTATTTT.

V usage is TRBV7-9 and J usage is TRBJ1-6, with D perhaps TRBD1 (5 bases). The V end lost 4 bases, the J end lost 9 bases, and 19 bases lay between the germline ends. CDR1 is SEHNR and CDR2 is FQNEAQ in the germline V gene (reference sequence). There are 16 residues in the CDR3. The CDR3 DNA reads TGTGCCAGCAGCTCTAGCCCGGGGGGATTGAGTTCACCCCTCCACTTT. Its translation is CASSSSPGGLSSPLHF.